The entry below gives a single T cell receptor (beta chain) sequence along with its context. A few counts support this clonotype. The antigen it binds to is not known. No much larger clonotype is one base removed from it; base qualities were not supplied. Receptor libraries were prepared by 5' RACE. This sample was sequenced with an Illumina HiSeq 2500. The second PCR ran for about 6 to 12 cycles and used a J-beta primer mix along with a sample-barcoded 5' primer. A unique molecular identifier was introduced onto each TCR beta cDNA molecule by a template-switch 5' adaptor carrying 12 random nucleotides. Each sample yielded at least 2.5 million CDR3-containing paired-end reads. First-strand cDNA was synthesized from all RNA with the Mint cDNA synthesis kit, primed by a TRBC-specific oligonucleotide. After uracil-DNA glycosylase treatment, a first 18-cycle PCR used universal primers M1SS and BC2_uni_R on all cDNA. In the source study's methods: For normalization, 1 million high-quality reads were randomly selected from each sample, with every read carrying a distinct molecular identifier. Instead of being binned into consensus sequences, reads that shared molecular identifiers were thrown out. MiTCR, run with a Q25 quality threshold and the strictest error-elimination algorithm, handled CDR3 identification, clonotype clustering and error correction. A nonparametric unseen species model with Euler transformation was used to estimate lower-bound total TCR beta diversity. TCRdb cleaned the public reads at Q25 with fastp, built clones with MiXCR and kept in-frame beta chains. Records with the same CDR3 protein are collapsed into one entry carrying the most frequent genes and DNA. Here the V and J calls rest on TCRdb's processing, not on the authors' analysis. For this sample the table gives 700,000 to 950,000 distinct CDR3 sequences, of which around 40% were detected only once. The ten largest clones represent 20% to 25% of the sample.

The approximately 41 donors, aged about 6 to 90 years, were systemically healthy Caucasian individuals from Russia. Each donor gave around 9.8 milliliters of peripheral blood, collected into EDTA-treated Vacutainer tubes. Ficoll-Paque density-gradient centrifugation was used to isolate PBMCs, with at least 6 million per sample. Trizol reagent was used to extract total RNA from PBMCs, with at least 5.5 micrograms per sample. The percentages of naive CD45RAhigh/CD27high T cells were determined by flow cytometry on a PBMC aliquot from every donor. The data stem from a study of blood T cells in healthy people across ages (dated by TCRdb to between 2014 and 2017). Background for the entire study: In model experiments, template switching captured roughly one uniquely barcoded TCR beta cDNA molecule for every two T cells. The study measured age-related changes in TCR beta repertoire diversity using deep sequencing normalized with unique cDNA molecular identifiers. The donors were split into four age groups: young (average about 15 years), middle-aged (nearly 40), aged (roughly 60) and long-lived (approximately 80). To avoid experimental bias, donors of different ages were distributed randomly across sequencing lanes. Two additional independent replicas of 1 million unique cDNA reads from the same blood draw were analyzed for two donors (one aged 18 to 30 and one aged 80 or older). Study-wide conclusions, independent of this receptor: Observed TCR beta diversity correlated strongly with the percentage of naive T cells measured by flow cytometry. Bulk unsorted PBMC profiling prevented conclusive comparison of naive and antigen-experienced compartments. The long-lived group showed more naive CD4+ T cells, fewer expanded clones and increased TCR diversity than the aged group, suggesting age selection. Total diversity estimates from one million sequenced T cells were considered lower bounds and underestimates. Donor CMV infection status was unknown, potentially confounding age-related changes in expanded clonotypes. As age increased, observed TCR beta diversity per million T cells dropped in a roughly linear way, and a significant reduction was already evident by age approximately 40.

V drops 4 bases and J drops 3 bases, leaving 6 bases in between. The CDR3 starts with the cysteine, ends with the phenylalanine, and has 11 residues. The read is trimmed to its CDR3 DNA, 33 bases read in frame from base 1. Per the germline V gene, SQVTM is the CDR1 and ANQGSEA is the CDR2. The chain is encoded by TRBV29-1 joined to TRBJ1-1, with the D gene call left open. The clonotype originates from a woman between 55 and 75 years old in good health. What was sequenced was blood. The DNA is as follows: TGCAGCGTTGGGCACTACACTGAAGCTTTCTTT. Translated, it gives CSVGHYTEAFF.